These 18 T cell receptor beta chains were sequenced from one sample in a study of metastatic and nonmetastatic thyroid tumors. Nobody among the patients had been given any treatment before thyroid surgery. TCRdb re-clonotyped the PCR reads through MiXCR. This sample has about 34,000 clones, with around a sixth found just once. Input material: blood. These receptors all come from a female donor with papillary thyroid cancer or a benign thyroid nodule (not recorded which). Some clones in this sample may be carry-over from other donors' samples.

This clone was recorded many times. The CDR3 loop reads CSARVWDKPDGYTF. The CDR3 DNA reads TGCAGTGCTAGAGTATGGGACAAGCCAGACGGCTACACCTTC. The chain couples TRBV20-1 to TRBJ1-2; possibly TRBD1 for D (6 bases). The germline V and J ends were trimmed by 1 base and 8 bases, with 17 bases remaining between them. Germline V CDR1 and CDR2: DFQATT, SNEGSKA (reference sequence). CDR3 length equals 14 residues.

The CDR3 sequence: CASSPGTSGRFNEQFF. The DNA of the CDR3 is TGTGCCAGCAGCCCCGGGACTAGCGGGAGGTTTAATGAGCAGTTCTTC. The chain employs TRBV13 and TRBJ2-1, with 15 bases aligning to TRBD2. The CDR3 extends over 16 amino acids. Germline values: CDR1 PRHDT, CDR2 FYEKMQ (reference sequence). The V gene end was trimmed by 5 bases and the J gene end by 7 bases; junction bases not matched to a gene: 6.

This clone has ten or more counts. V gene TRBV7-6 combines with J gene TRBJ1-3; D may be TRBD1 (6 bases). V shed 5 bases and J shed 1 base, with 12 bases lying between them. Looked up from germline, CDR1 is SGHVS and CDR2 is FNYEAQ. CDR3 size: 15 residues. The CDR3 DNA reads as TGTGCCAGCAGCCCTACAGGGTTTTCTGGAAACACCATATATTTT. It specifies CASSPTGFSGNTIYF.

Details on this clone: One end of the junction is discordant with germline, which a read error may explain. CDR3 nucleotide sequence: TGTGCCAGCAGTGGGGGGTCCTTT. It translates to CASSGGSF. This chain links TRBV2 with TRBJ1-4; maybe TRBD1 (5 bases). Looked up from germline, CDR1 is SNHLY and CDR2 is FYNNEI. The CDR3 is made up of 8 amino acids.

This clone was detected a few times. The V call is TRBV6-6, the J call TRBJ2-7; D possibly matches TRBD1 or TRBD2 (6 bases each). Germline-derived CDR1 and CDR2 are MNHNY and SVGAGI (reference sequence). Trimming shortened V by 2 bases and J by 5 bases, and 13 bases separated the two germline ends. This CDR3 has 14 residues. The CDR3 sequence: CASSYPGAVDEQYF. The CDR3 region has the DNA TGTGCCAGCAGTTACCCGGGGGCCGTCGACGAGCAGTACTTC.

The table lists this clone with many counts. J is TRBJ2-1 and V is TRBV4-2; perhaps D is TRBD1 or TRBD2 (5 bases each). The CDR3 is 13 residues long. Trimming removed 0 bases from V and 10 bases from J, with 10 bases in between. CDR1 and CDR2 (germline): LGHNA, YNFKEQ. The CDR3 protein is CASSQDIGGEQFF. The CDR3 nucleotides read TGTGCCAGCAGCCAAGATATTGGGGGAGAGCAGTTCTTC.

The chain employs TRBV7-3 and TRBJ2-1, with 11 bases that match TRBD2. V gave up 5 bases and J gave up 10 bases; unmatched junction bases: 4. There are 13 residues in the CDR3. In germline, CDR1 is SGHTA, CDR2 FQGTGA. The CDR3 here is CASSPGLAGEQFF. The CDR3 nucleotides read TGTGCCAGCAGCCCCGGACTAGCGGGCGAGCAGTTCTTC.

Ten or more counts support this clone. The J gene is TRBJ2-7, the V gene TRBV20-1; 9 nucleotides align to TRBD2. Trimming at V came to 2 bases and at J to 4 bases, leaving 9 bases not matched to a gene. This CDR3 is built from 15 residues. The V gene's germline CDR1 is DFQATT and CDR2 SNEGSKA (reference sequence). The CDR3 loop reads CSARPLAGEVYEQYF. CDR3 DNA sequence: TGCAGTGCTAGACCCTTAGCGGGAGAGGTTTACGAGCAGTACTTC.

Many counts were recorded for this clone. V usage is TRBV5-1 and J usage is TRBJ2-1, with a weak D call TRBD1 (5 bases). From germline, CDR1 is SGHRS and CDR2 YFSETQ. The V and J ends lost 0 bases and 2 bases respectively, with 9 bases between them. This CDR3 comprises 15 residues. The CDR3 loop is CASSLVPGTYNEQFF. CDR3 nucleotides: TGCGCCAGCAGCTTGGTGCCAGGGACCTACAATGAGCAGTTCTTC.

This clone was recorded a few times. The chain links TRBV6-1 to TRBJ1-6; perhaps TRBD1 as D (6 bases). The CDR3 runs 16 residues. Germline loops: CDR1 MNHNS, CDR2 SASEGT. The V end lost 3 bases, the J end lost 6 bases, and 15 bases lay between the germline ends. The CDR3 DNA follows: TGTGCCAGCAGTGACGACATCATAGGGGGTAATTCACCCCTCCACTTT. Translation gives CASSDDIIGGNSPLHF.

A note on this clone: The junction departs from the called germline gene at one end, perhaps through a read error. The chain joins TRBV6-1 to TRBJ2-2; a possible D gene is TRBD1 (6 bases). Germline loops: CDR1 MNHNS, CDR2 SASEGT. This CDR3 region has 16 residues. This CDR3 reads CASRARTVTNTGELLF. Written as DNA, the CDR3 is TGTGCCAGCAGGGCAAGGACAGTCACGAACACCGGGGAGCTGCTTTTT.

This clone was seen many times. The chain is built from TRBV20-1 and TRBJ1-1; D uncertain. The CDR3 runs 13 residues. The V gene's germline CDR1 is DFQATT and CDR2 SNEGSKA (reference sequence). Trimming removed 6 bases from V and 4 bases from J, with 15 bases in between. As DNA, the CDR3 is TGCAGTGCAATGGGCCAGTCCCGCACTGAAGCTTTCTTT. Translation: CSAMGQSRTEAFF.

This clone was seen at least ten times. The CDR3 DNA reads as TGTGCCAGTATGGAGGTAGACCAAGAGACCCAGTACTTC. The encoded protein is CASMEVDQETQYF. The chain recombines TRBV19 with TRBJ2-5; D perhaps matches TRBD2 (5 bases). The CDR3 runs to 13 residues. The germline gives CDR1 LNHDA, CDR2 SQIVND (reference sequence). V was shortened by 7 bases and J by 0 bases, with 9 bases between the two germline ends.

This clone showed up many times. The chain recombines TRBV11-2 with TRBJ2-7; 11 bases map to TRBD2. The CDR3 has 16 amino acids. After removal of 5 bases from V and 4 bases from J, the junction contained 10 bases not matched to a gene. Germline V gives CDR1 SGHAT, CDR2 FQNNGV. The CDR3 DNA reads as TGTGCCAGCAGCCGAAGTACTAGCGGGAGATCTTACGAGCAGTACTTC. Its protein is CASSRSTSGRSYEQYF.

This clone came up a few times. A much larger clone lies one base from this, so it may be a read error. Other DNA sequences from this sample encode an identical CDR3 as well. The chain carries TRBV3-1 and TRBJ2-3; 8 bases are a match to TRBD2. CDR1 and CDR2 from the germline V gene are LGHDT and YNNKEL (reference sequence). The CDR3 covers 15 residues. The CDR3 nucleotides are TGCGCCAGCAACCAAAAAGCGGGAGACACAGATACGCAGTATTTT. Amino acid sequence: CASNQKAGDTDTQYF.

In this sample, this clone turned up many times. The genes are TRBV20-1 and TRBJ1-5; the D gene is possibly TRBD1 (5 bases). The CDR3 runs 16 residues. The ends were cut back, 6 bases at V and 2 bases at J, with 20 bases in the middle. The germline CDR1 and CDR2 sequences are DFQATT and SNEGSKA (reference sequence). In nucleotides, the CDR3 is TGCAGTGCCACCCCGAATGGGGGGAGCGGCAATCAGCCCCAGCATTTT. It translates to CSATPNGGSGNQPQHF.

This clone was picked up many times. The V call is TRBV15, the J call TRBJ2-7, with 7 bases identical to TRBD2. V trimming: 3 bases; J trimming: 10 bases; junction bases outside the gene matches: 6. Germline loops: CDR1 LNHNV, CDR2 YYDKDF (reference sequence). CDR3 length equals 12 residues. CDR3: CATSSAAGEQYF. The CDR3 nucleotides read TGTGCCACCAGCAGCGCGGCGGGGGAACAGTACTTC.

This clone was counted at least ten times. The V gene is TRBV3-1, the J gene TRBJ1-2, with unresolved D. The CDR3 totals 12 residues. The germline V and J ends were trimmed by 1 base and 8 bases, with 8 bases remaining between them. The V gene's germline CDR1 is LGHDT and CDR2 YNNKEL (reference sequence). CDR3 protein: CASSQGLWGYTF. The DNA for the CDR3 is TGTGCCAGCAGCCAAGGACTTTGGGGCTACACCTTC.